These T cell receptor beta chains were read from a single sample in a study of human T cells and chemical hapten exposure. Each CDR3 protein gets one entry after TCRdb re-called the RACE reads with MiXCR. Seen here are about 120,000 distinct CDR3 sequences, about 12% observed once, and the top ten hold around 1.4%. The source was whole blood, collected in connection with sensitization to the hapten diphenylcyclopropenone (DPC). Every receptor here comes from a woman aged 45-65 years with alopecia areata. Some clones in this sample may be carry-over from other donors' samples. CDR3s include the opening cysteine and the closing phenylalanine or tryptophan.

v_gene: TRBV7-2; CDR3aa: CASSFDRGSGNTIYF
v_gene: TRBV7-2; CDR3aa: CASSRRTGELFF
v_gene: TRBV20-1; CDR3aa: CSARNRDTLKGYNSPLHF
v_gene: TRBV29-1; CDR3aa: CSAKVAGATYEQYF
v_gene: TRBV20-1; CDR3aa: CSALAGNEQFF
v_gene: TRBV7-2; CDR3aa: CASMDRNTGELFF
v_gene: TRBV9; CDR3aa: CASSVAGEHYNEQFF
v_gene: TRBV5-1; CDR3aa: CASSLSGRTYEQYF
v_gene: TRBV20-1; CDR3aa: CSARGRDRLPILNQPQHF
v_gene: TRBV6-2/TRBV6-3; CDR3aa: CASTEGNQPQHF
v_gene: TRBV28; CDR3aa: CASSLKGGTGNPYEQYF
v_gene: TRBV18; CDR3aa: CASSRSGTDYEQYF
v_gene: TRBV4-1; CDR3aa: CASSQDRGLFSNSPLHF
v_gene: TRBV6-5; CDR3aa: CASSSSGGRYEQYF
v_gene: TRBV7-2; CDR3aa: CASSLEANTEAFF
v_gene: TRBV24-1; CDR3aa: CATSSGANYEQYF
v_gene: TRBV12-3/TRBV12-4; CDR3aa: CASRLEAYNSPLHF
v_gene: TRBV12-3/TRBV12-4; CDR3aa: CASSARLAPDF
v_gene: TRBV3-1; CDR3aa: CTSSQGTSGAKNIQYF
v_gene: TRBV28; CDR3aa: CASRVPQGQIDTQYF
v_gene: TRBV4-1; CDR3aa: CASMGHNSPLHF
v_gene: TRBV7-9; CDR3aa: CASSLPFRGEKLFF
v_gene: TRBV28; CDR3aa: CASRYAAGELFF
v_gene: TRBV5-1; CDR3aa: CASSLDLSGANVLTF
v_gene: TRBV15; CDR3aa: CATSRDTARRKLFF
v_gene: TRBV28; CDR3aa: CASSSDSWGSRDTQYF
v_gene: TRBV28; CDR3aa: CASRAGGDNTEAFF
v_gene: TRBV6-1; CDR3aa: CASSVLGGTNTGELFF